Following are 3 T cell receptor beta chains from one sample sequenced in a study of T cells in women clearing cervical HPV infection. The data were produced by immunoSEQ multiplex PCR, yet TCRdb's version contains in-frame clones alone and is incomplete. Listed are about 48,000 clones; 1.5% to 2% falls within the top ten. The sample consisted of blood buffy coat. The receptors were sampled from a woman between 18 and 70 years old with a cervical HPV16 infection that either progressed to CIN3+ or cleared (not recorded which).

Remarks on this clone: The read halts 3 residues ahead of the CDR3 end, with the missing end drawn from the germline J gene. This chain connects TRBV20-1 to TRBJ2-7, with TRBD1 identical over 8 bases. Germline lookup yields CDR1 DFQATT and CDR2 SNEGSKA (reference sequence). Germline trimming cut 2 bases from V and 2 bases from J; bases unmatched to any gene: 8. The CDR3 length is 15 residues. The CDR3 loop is CSARSQGAGAYEQYF. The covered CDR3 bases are TGCAGTGCTAGATCTCAGGGGGCAGGGGCCTACGAG.

The chain's CDR3 is CASSEEQGWGTGELFF. Incomplete CDR3 DNA: TGTGCCAGCAGTGAAGAACAGGGTTGGGGCACCGGGGAG. The rearrangement joins TRBV6-1 to TRBJ2-2; tentative D call: TRBD1 (6 bases). The observed sequence ends 3 residues before the CDR3 terminus, with the missing tail filled in from the germline J gene. The V gene's germline CDR1 is MNHNS and CDR2 SASEGT. Trimming removed 1 base from V and 4 bases from J, with 13 bases in between. This CDR3 has 16 amino acids.

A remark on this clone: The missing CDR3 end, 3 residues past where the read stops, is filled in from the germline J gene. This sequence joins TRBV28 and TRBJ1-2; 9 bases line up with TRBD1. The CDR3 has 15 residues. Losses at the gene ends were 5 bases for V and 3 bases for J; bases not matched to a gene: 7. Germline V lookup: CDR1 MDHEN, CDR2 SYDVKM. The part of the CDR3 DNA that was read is TGTGCCAGCAGTGAAACAGGGGGCGGGCACTATGGC. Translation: CASSETGGGHYG. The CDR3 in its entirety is CASSETGGGHYGYTF.